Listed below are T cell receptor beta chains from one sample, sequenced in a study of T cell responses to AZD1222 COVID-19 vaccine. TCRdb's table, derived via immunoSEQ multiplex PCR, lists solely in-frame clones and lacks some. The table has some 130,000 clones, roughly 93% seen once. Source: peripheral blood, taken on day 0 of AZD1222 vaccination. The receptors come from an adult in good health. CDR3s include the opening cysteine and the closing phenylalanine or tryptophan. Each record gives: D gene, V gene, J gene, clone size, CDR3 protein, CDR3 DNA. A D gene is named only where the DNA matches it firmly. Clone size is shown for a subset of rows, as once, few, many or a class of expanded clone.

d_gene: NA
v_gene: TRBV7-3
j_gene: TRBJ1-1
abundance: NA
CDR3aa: CASSLMGRNTEAFF
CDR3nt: TGTGCCAGCAGCTTAATGGGACGGAACACTGAAGCTTTCTTT

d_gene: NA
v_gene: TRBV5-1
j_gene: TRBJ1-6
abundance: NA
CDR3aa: CASSLGQSNSPLHF
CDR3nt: TGCGCCAGCAGCTTAGGACAGTCTAATTCACCCCTCCACTTT

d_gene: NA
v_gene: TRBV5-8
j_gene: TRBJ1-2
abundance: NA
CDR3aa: CASSLTGLGYGYTF
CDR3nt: TGTGCCAGCAGCTTGACAGGGCTTGGCTATGGCTACACCTTC

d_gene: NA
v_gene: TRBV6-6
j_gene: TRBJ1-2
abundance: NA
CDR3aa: CASSPGLFNYGYTF
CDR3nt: TGTGCCAGCAGCCCGGGGCTCTTTAACTATGGCTACACCTTC

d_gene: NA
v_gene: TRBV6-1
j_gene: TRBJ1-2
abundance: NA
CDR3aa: CASSEVGARDYGYTF
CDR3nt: TGTGCCAGCAGTGAAGTTGGGGCGCGGGACTATGGCTACACCTTC

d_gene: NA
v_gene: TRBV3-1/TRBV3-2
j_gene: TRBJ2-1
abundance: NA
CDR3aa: CASSQDSGSYNEQFF
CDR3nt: TGTGCCAGCAGCCAAGATTCGGGTTCTTACAATGAGCAGTTCTTC

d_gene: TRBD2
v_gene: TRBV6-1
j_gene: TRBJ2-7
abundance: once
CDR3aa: CASSGGLAAWENEQYF
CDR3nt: TGTGCCAGCAGTGGGGGACTAGCGGCCTGGGAAAACGAGCAGTACTTC

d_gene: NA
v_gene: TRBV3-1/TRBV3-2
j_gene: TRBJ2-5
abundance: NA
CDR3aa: CASSYLEGGETQYF
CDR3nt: TGTGCCAGCAGCTACCTCGAGGGTGGGGAGACCCAGTACTTC

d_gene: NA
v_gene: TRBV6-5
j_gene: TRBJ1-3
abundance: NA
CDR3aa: CAIRSGTNSGNTIYF
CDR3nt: TGTGCCATAAGATCGGGGACCAACTCTGGAAACACCATATATTTT

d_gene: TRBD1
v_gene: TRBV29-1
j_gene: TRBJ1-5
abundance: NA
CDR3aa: CSVVDQGASQPQHF
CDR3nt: TGCAGCGTTGTCGACCAGGGGGCGAGTCAGCCCCAGCATTTT

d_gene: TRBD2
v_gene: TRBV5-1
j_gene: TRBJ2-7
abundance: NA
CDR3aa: CASSQRGGPYEQYF
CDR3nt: TGCGCCAGCAGCCAGCGGGGAGGGCCCTACGAGCAGTACTTC

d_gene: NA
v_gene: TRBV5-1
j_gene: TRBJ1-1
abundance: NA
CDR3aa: CASSLDLVGTEAFF
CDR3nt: TGCGCCAGCAGCTTGGACTTAGTCGGCACTGAAGCTTTCTTT

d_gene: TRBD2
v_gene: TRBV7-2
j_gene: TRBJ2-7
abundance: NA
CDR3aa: CASSLRLAGPYEQYF
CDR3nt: TGTGCCAGCAGCTTAAGACTAGCGGGACCCTACGAGCAGTACTTC

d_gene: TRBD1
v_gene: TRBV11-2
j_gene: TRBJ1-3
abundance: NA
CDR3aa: CASSPDRGHSGNTIYF
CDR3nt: TGTGCCAGCAGCCCGGACAGGGGGCATTCTGGAAACACCATATATTTT

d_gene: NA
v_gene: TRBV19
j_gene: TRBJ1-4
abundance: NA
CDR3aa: CASKGAFANEKLFF
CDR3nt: TGTGCCAGTAAGGGAGCCTTCGCTAATGAAAAACTGTTTTTT

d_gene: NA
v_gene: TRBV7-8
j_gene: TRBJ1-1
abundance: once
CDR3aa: CASSLDIADTEAFF
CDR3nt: TGTGCCAGCAGCTTAGATATCGCGGACACTGAAGCTTTCTTT

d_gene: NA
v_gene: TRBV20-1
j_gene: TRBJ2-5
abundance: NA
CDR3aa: CSGELGETQYF
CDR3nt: TGCAGCGGGGAGTTAGGGGAGACCCAGTACTTC

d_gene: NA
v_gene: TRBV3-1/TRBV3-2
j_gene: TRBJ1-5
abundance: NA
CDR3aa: CASSHFLSNQPQHF
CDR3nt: TGTGCCAGCAGCCACTTTTTAAGCAATCAGCCCCAGCATTTT

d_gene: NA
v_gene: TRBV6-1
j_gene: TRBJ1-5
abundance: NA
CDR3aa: CASSEVAGSHQPQHF
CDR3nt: TGTGCCAGCAGTGAAGTTGCAGGGTCTCATCAGCCCCAGCATTTT

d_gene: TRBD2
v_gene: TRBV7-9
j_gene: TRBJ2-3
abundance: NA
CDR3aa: CASSVSGRTDTQYF
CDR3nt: TGTGCCAGCAGCGTTAGCGGGAGGACAGATACGCAGTATTTT

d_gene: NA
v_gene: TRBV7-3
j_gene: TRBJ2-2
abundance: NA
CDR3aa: CASSLRAARNTGELFF
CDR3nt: TGTGCCAGCAGCTTAAGGGCAGCCAGGAACACCGGGGAGCTGTTTTTT

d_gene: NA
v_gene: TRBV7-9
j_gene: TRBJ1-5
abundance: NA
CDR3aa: CASSLNGGGGRDQPQHF
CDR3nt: TGTGCCAGCAGCTTAAATGGTGGTGGTGGGAGGGATCAGCCCCAGCATTTT

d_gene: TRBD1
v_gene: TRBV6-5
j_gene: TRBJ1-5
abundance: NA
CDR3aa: CASSPGDRLNQPQHF
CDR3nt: TGTGCCAGCAGCCCGGGGGACAGACTCAATCAGCCCCAGCATTTT

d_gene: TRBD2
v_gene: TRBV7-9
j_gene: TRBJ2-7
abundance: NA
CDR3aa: CASSLLAVRDEQYF
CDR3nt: TGTGCCAGCAGCTTGCTAGCGGTTCGGGACGAGCAGTACTTC

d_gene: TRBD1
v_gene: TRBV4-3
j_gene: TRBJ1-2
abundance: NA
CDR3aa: CASSQENIPGQNYGYTF
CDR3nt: TGCGCCAGCAGCCAAGAAAACATTCCGGGACAGAACTATGGCTACACCTTC

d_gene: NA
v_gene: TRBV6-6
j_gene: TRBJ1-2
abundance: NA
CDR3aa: CASRHRVNYGYTF
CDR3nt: TGTGCCAGCAGGCACAGGGTCAACTATGGCTACACCTTC

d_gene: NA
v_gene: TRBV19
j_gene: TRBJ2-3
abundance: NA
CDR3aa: CASSFTGTDTQYF
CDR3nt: TGTGCCAGTAGTTTCACGGGGACAGATACGCAGTATTTT

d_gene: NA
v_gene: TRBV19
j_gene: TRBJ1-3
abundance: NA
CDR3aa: CASRLQGSGNTIYF
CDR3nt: TGTGCCAGTAGACTACAGGGTTCTGGAAACACCATATATTTT

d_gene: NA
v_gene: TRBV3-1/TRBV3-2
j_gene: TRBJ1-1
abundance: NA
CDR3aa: CASSQVTAKEAFF
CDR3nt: TGTGCCAGCAGCCAAGTTACGGCAAAAGAAGCTTTCTTT

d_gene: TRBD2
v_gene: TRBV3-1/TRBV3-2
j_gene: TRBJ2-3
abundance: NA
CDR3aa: CASSQDIPGGGTDTQYF
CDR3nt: TGTGCCAGCAGCCAAGATATTCCGGGGGGGGGCACAGATACGCAGTATTTT

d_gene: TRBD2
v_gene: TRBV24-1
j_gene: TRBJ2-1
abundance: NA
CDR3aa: CATSDSASGKGNEQFF
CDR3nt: TGTGCCACCAGTGATTCGGCTAGCGGAAAGGGAAATGAGCAGTTCTTC

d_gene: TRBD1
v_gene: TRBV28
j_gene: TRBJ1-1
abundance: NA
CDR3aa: CASSWDRGRVTEAFF
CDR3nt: TGTGCCAGCAGTTGGGACAGGGGGCGGGTCACTGAAGCTTTCTTT

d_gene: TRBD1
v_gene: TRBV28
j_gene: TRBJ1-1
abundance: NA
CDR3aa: CASRSAGGNTEAFF
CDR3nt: TGTGCCAGCAGATCCGCAGGGGGGAACACTGAAGCTTTCTTT

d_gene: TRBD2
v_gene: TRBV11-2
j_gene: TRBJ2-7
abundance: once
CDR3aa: CASSSGTSGRRYEQYF
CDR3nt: TGTGCCAGCAGCTCCGGGACTAGCGGGAGAAGGTACGAGCAGTACTTC

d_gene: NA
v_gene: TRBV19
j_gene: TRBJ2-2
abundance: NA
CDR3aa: CASSIVGGVRTGELFF
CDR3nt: TGTGCCAGTAGTATAGTAGGGGGAGTGAGAACCGGGGAGCTGTTTTTT

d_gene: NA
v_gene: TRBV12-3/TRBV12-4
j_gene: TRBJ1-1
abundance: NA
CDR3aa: CASRAHEAGEAFF
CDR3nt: TGTGCCAGCAGAGCACACGAGGCGGGTGAAGCTTTCTTT

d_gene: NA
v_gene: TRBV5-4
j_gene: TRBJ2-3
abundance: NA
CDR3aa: CASSLETRRTDTQYF
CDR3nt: TGTGCCAGCAGCTTGGAAACCCGAAGAACAGATACGCAGTATTTT

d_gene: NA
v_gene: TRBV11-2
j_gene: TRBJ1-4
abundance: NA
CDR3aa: CASSFRGRGGNEKLFF
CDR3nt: TGTGCCAGCAGCTTCAGGGGCCGGGGGGGTAATGAAAAACTGTTTTTT

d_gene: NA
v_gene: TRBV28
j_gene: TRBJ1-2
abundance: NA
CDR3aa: CASTPTSWAGINYGYTF
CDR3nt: TGTGCCAGCACTCCCACCTCCTGGGCAGGGATCAACTATGGCTACACCTTC

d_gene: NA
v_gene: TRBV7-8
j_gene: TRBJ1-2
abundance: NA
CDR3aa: CASSLLVELHGYTF
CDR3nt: TGTGCCAGCAGCTTATTGGTAGAACTGCATGGCTACACCTTC

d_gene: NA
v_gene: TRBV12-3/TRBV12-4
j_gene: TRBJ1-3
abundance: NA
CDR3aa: CASSPPGRNTIYF
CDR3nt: TGTGCCAGCAGTCCGCCGGGACGAAACACCATATATTTT

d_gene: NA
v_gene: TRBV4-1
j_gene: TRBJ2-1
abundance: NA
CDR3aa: CASSQVDLGFSYNEQFF
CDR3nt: TGCGCCAGCAGCCAAGTTGACCTCGGTTTCTCCTACAATGAGCAGTTCTTC

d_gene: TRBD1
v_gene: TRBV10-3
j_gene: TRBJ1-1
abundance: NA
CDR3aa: CAISGTGGRTEAFF
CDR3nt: TGTGCCATCAGTGGCACAGGGGGTCGGACTGAAGCTTTCTTT

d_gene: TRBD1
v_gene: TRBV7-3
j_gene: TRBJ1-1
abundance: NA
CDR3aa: CASSPQTGAGTEAFF
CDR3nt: TGTGCCAGCAGCCCACAGACAGGGGCGGGTACTGAAGCTTTCTTT

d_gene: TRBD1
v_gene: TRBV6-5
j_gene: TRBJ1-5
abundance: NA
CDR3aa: CASRPDRALGQPQHF
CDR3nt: TGTGCCAGCAGGCCAGACAGGGCCCTAGGGCAGCCCCAGCATTTT

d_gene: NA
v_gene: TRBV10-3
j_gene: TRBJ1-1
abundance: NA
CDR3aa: CAISESEGENTEAFF
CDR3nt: TGTGCCATCAGTGAGTCGGAAGGAGAGAACACTGAAGCTTTCTTT

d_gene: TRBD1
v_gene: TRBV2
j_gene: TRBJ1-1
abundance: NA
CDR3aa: CASRGDRNTEAFF
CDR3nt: TGTGCCAGCAGGGGGGACAGGAACACTGAAGCTTTCTTT